This record looks at one T cell receptor beta chain sequence and its context. Germline V CDR1 and CDR2: LNHNV, YYDKDF (reference sequence). The CDR3 is made up of 20 amino acids. The V and J ends lost 4 bases and 0 bases respectively, with 24 bases between them. Authors' processing steps: Amplification with reference gene primers provided the estimates of nucleated cell counts. The data were produced by immunoSEQ multiplex PCR, yet TCRdb's version contains in-frame clones alone and is incomplete. For V, J and clone size, that table is used; D and trimming come from the DNA. The table includes some 200,000 clones, around 87% detected once. This specimen belongs to a study of blood T cell repertoires in COVID-19. The overall study: Each recovered donor of Cohort 3 presented with two negative PCRs, clearance, or symptom resolution. PBMCs, B-cell-depleted T cells, or T cells were the source of the cDNA or gDNA that made up the material.

This TCR derives from a man aged 30 to 39 in a cohort exposed to, infected with or recovered from COVID-19 (not recorded which). The chain has TRBV15 and TRBJ1-4, with a weak D call TRBD1 (6 bases). Sample: PBMCs or T cells enriched from blood (not recorded which). CDR3 DNA sequence: TGTGCCACCAGCAAAGGATGGGGCACAGGGATGGGGGCAACTAATGAAAAACTGTTTTTT. Amino acid sequence: CATSKGWGTGMGATNEKLFF.